Following are 16 T cell receptor beta chains from one sample sequenced in a study of T cell responses to AZD1222 COVID-19 vaccine. Clones were read by immunoSEQ multiplex PCR, and TCRdb kept only the in-frame ones, dropping some. The data hold about 190,000 clones, with 85% to 95% observed a single time. This specimen was peripheral blood, taken on day 0 of AZD1222 vaccination. The receptor set was obtained from an adult in good health.

The gene calls are TRBV11-1 and TRBJ2-1; D is unclear. The germline V and J ends were trimmed by 3 bases and 5 bases, with 5 bases remaining between them. CDR1 and CDR2 (germline): SGHAT, FQDESV (reference sequence). The CDR3 totals 12 residues. The CDR3, as DNA: TGTGCCAGCAGCTTGAACGACAATGAGCAGTTCTTC. Translation: CASSLNDNEQFF.

The CDR3 DNA reads TGTGCCAGCAGTGAAGGCGGTGAAGCTTTCTTT. Residues: CASSEGGEAFF. The chain is built from TRBV2 and TRBJ1-1; no reliable D call. The CDR3 extends over 11 amino acids. The germline V gene encodes CDR1 SNHLY and CDR2 FYNNEI. Trimming stripped 1 base from V and 7 bases from J, with 4 bases between.

The chain carries TRBV19 and TRBJ1-1; maybe TRBD1 (6 bases). CDR1 is LNHDA, CDR2 SQIVND, per germline (reference sequence). The ends were cut back, 6 bases at V and 3 bases at J, with 14 bases in the middle. This CDR3 has 14 amino acids. CDR3 sequence (DNA): TGTGCCAGTAGGATAACAGGGAAGGACACTGAAGCTTTCTTT. This codes for CASRITGKDTEAFF.

In its sample, this clone was seen a few times. V gene TRBV3-1 (or the pseudogene TRBV3-2) combines with J gene TRBJ1-3, with 8 bases lining up with TRBD1. Germline values: CDR1 LGHDT, CDR2 YNNKEL (reference sequence). The J segment lost 0 bases and the V segment lost 6 bases, leaving 7 bases of the junction unmatched. The CDR3 length is 16 residues. CDR3 sequence reads: CASSLGQGLSGNTIYF. CDR3 sequence (DNA): TGTGCCAGCAGTTTAGGACAGGGCCTCTCTGGAAACACCATATATTTT.

The chain links TRBV7-2 to TRBJ1-1; no clear D. With 2 bases removed from V and 11 bases from J, the gap between germline ends came to 15 bases. Germline-derived CDR1 and CDR2 are SGHTA and FQGNSA. The CDR3 extends over 13 amino acids. CDR3 DNA sequence: TGTGCCAGCAGCTTAACCCAGCTCCCGCTGGCTTTCTTT. Translating gives CASSLTQLPLAFF.

The chain is built from TRBV6-4 and TRBJ2-3; D might be TRBD1 or TRBD2, each matching 6 bases. Germline V gene lookup returns CDR1 MRHNA and CDR2 SNTAGT. The CDR3 totals 14 residues. Deletions cut 4 bases from V and 7 bases from J, with 15 bases between. CDR3 DNA sequence: TGTGCCAGCAGTGTAGGGGGGCCGGGGTATACGCAGTATTTT. Residues: CASSVGGPGYTQYF.

J is TRBJ1-2 and V is TRBV9; the D is unclear. V gave up 0 bases and J gave up 4 bases, with 13 bases separating them. The CDR3 sequence is 15 residues long. The germline V gene encodes CDR1 SGDLS and CDR2 YYNGEE. The CDR3 sequence: CASSVVGRELYGYTF. Written as DNA, the CDR3 is TGTGCCAGCAGCGTAGTAGGGAGGGAACTCTATGGCTACACCTTC.

This chain connects TRBV2 to TRBJ1-1, with D maybe TRBD1 (5 bases). Germline lookup yields CDR1 SNHLY and CDR2 FYNNEI. V gave up 5 bases and J gave up 6 bases, with 13 bases separating them. This CDR3 comprises 13 residues. The CDR3 nucleotides read TGTGCCAGCAGTCTTGGGGGGGTCGCTGAAGCTTTCTTT. Its protein product is CASSLGGVAEAFF.

The rearrangement uses TRBV9 and TRBJ1-2, with D maybe TRBD1 (5 bases). The CDR3 covers 14 residues. V lost 4 bases, J lost 4 bases, and 14 bases lay in between. The germline V gene encodes CDR1 SGDLS and CDR2 YYNGEE. The CDR3 loop reads CASSTAGAGYGYTF. The CDR3 nucleotides are TGTGCCAGCAGCACAGCCGGGGCCGGCTATGGCTACACCTTC.

This chain uses TRBV10-3 with TRBJ2-3; D possibly matches TRBD1 or TRBD2 (6 bases each). Trimming removed 4 bases at V and 3 bases at J, with 14 bases between. Germline-derived CDR1 and CDR2 are ENHRY and SYGVKD. The CDR3 spans 15 residues. Here the CDR3 reads CAISGMTGGTDTQYF. In DNA, the CDR3 is TGTGCCATCAGTGGCATGACAGGAGGGACAGATACGCAGTATTTT.

This clone is a singleton in its sample. The V and J genes are TRBV19 and TRBJ1-5; D ambiguous. The germline CDR1 and CDR2 sequences are LNHDA and SQIVND (reference sequence). CDR3 length: 13 amino acids. V lost 8 bases to trimming and J lost 6 bases, with 14 bases between them. CDR3 amino acids: CASSIRGIQPQHF. CDR3 in DNA: TGTGCCAGTTCTATTAGAGGGATTCAGCCCCAGCATTTT. The full variable domain, with the rest looked up from reference TRBV19 and TRBJ1-5, is DGGITQSPKYLFRKEGQNVTLSCEQNLNHDAMYWYRQDPGQGLRLIYYSQIVNDFQKGDIAEGYSVSREKKESFPLTVTSAQKNPTAFYLCASSIRGIQPQHFGDGTRLSIL.

The genes are TRBV28 and TRBJ1-4; tentative D call: TRBD1 (5 bases). Germline loops: CDR1 MDHEN, CDR2 SYDVKM. This CDR3 is built from 14 residues. Trimming shortened V by 2 bases and J by 7 bases, and 11 bases separated the two germline ends. This CDR3 reads CASSLRGLVEKLFF. The CDR3 nucleotides read TGTGCCAGCAGTTTACGGGGCCTAGTTGAAAAACTGTTTTTT.

The CDR3: CASSVQTGTGTEQFF. Here the CDR3 DNA reads TGTGCCAGCAGCGTCCAAACCGGGACTGGAACTGAGCAGTTCTTC. The rearrangement links TRBV9 to TRBJ2-1; the D gene is possibly TRBD2 (6 bases). The V end was cut by 2 bases, the J end by 9 bases, with 18 bases between. Germline V CDR1 and CDR2: SGDLS, YYNGEE. The CDR3 has 15 residues. The whole variable domain, remainder taken from reference TRBV9 and TRBJ2-1, is DSGVTQTPKHLITATGQRVTLRCSPRSGDLSVYWYQQSLDQGLQFLIQYYNGEERAKGNILERFSAQQFPDLHSELNLSSLELGDSALYFCASSVQTGTGTEQFFGPGTRLTVL.

This chain joins TRBV28 and TRBJ1-5; TRBD1 aligns across 7 bases. The V segment lost 8 bases and the J segment 7 bases; nucleotides outside the gene matches: 17. The CDR3 contains 16 residues. Germline-derived CDR1 and CDR2 are MDHEN and SYDVKM. The CDR3 reads CASRRQGGRLGQPQHF. CDR3 in DNA: TGTGCCAGCCGGCGTCAGGGGGGTCGATTAGGACAGCCCCAGCATTTT.

The chain recombines TRBV12-5 with TRBJ2-1, with 7 bases identical to TRBD1. V shed 7 bases and J 10 bases; nucleotides not matched to a gene: 16. The CDR3 runs to 15 residues. Germline V gives CDR1 LGHNT, CDR2 FRNRAP. CDR3 DNA sequence: TGTGCTAGTGTCGGGGTGGCAGGGGGTTGGGTGGAGCAGTTCTTC. Residues: CASVGVAGGWVEQFF. Full variable domain (outside the CDR3, taken from reference TRBV12-5 and TRBJ2-1): DARVTQTPRHKVTEMGQEVTMRCQPILGHNTVFWYRQTMMQGLELLAYFRNRAPLDDSGMPKDRFSAEMPDATLATLKIQPSEPRDSAVYFCASVGVAGGWVEQFFGPGTRLTVL.

This chain links TRBV29-1 with TRBJ2-7; tentative D call: TRBD2 (6 bases). Germline CDR1 and CDR2: SQVTM and ANQGSEA. CDR3 size: 14 residues. Between the trimmed V and J ends, which lost 4 bases and 8 bases, there was a span of 21 bases. The CDR3 sequence is CSVAWGGVHYKQYF. The CDR3 DNA is TGCAGCGTTGCCTGGGGCGGGGTACATTATAAGCAGTACTTC.